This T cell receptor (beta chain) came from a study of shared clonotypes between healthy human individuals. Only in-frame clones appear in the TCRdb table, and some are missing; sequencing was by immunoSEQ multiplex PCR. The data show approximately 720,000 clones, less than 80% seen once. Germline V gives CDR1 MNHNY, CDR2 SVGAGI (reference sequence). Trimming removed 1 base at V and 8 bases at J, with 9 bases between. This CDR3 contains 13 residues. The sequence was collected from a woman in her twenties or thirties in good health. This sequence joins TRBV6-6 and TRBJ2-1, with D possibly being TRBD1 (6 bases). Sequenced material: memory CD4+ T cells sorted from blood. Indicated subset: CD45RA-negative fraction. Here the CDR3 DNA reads TGTGCCAGCAGTTACTTACAGGGTTATGAGCAGTTCTTC. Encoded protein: CASSYLQGYEQFF.